Below, one T cell receptor beta chain is given with its context. As yet, its antigen is unknown. V was trimmed by 5 bases and J by 1 base, leaving 6 bases between them. Looked up from germline, CDR1 is SGHTA and CDR2 is FQGTGA. The length of the CDR3 is 13 residues. TCRdb's table, derived via immunoSEQ multiplex PCR, lists solely in-frame clones and lacks some. The sample includes 45,000 to 75,000 clones, around 79% of them seen just once. This record comes from a study of OX40 agonist ivuxolimab in advanced cancers. Study-level results: The study found that CD8+ T cells averaged more expanded clones than CD4+.

Sampling times: baseline, cycle 4 day 1, cycle 7 day 1. The sequenced sample was CD4+ or CD8+ T cells sorted from blood, obtained in a trial of the OX40 agonist ivuxolimab. The TCR was taken from an adult with an advanced solid tumor such as melanoma, head and neck, liver or kidney cancer. The chain couples TRBV7-3 to TRBJ1-5; D not resolved. The CDR3 DNA sequence: TGTGCCAGCAGCCTGGACAGCAATCAGCCCCAGCATTTT. It codes for CASSLDSNQPQHF. Full variable domain (remainder filled in from reference TRBV7-3 and TRBJ1-5): GAGVSQTPSNKVTEKGKYVELRCDPISGHTALYWYRQSLGQGPEFLIYFQGTGAADDSGLPNDRFFAVRPEGSVSTLKIQRTERGDSAVYLCASSLDSNQPQHFGDGTRLSIL.